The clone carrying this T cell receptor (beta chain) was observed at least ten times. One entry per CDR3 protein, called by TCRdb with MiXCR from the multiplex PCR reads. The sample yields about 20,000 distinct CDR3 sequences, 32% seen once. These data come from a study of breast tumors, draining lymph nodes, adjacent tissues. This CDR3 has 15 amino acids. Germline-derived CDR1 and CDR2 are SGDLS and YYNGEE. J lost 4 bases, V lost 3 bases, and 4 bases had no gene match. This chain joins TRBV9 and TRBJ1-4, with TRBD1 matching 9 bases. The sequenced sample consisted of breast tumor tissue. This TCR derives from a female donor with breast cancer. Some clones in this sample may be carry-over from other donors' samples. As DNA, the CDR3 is TGTGCCAGCAGCGGGGGGACAGGGAATAATGAAAAACTGTTTTTT. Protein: CASSGGTGNNEKLFF.